These 30 T cell receptor beta chains came from one sample sequenced in a study of T cells in localized non-small cell lung cancer. TCRdb keeps only in-frame clones here, not all; method: immunoSEQ multiplex PCR. The profile shows some 28,000 clones, 87% of them singletons. Sequenced here: peripheral blood, sampled before any cancer treatment. The receptors derive from a male donor older than 55 with stage I lung adenocarcinoma.

This sequence joins TRBV28 and TRBJ2-3; weak D call: TRBD2 (6 bases). The ends were cut back, 7 bases at V and 6 bases at J, with 17 bases in the middle. The CDR3 runs to 14 residues. CDR1 is MDHEN and CDR2 is SYDVKM in the germline V gene. CDR3 residues: CASTRGGARDTQYF. The CDR3 coding sequence is TGTGCCAGCACAAGAGGAGGGGCCAGGGATACGCAGTATTTT.

The count of this clone is one. The chain is built from TRBV28 and TRBJ1-2; 8 nucleotides agree with TRBD1. V lost 6 bases, J lost 8 bases, and 11 bases stayed unmatched. The CDR3 consists of 14 residues. Germline CDR1 is MDHEN and CDR2 is SYDVKM. CDR3 amino acids: CASSPGQGMEGYTF. The CDR3 DNA reads as TGTGCCAGCAGCCCAGGACAGGGAATGGAGGGCTACACCTTC.

The V gene is TRBV9, the J gene TRBJ1-1; perhaps TRBD1 as D (5 bases). The CDR3 consists of 13 residues. In germline, CDR1 is SGDLS, CDR2 YYNGEE. The V gene lost 3 bases and the J gene lost 0 bases, with 6 bases spanning the gap. The CDR3, as DNA: TGTGCCAGCAGCGCAGGGATGAACACTGAAGCTTTCTTT. It translates to CASSAGMNTEAFF.

V is TRBV21-1 and J is TRBJ1-1; TRBD1 is the table's D call, not checked against the DNA. TRBV21-1 is designated a pseudogene. The CDR3 consists of 15 residues. CDR3 sequence (DNA): TGTGCCAGCAGCGAAAAACAGGGTAGCTCCAGAGAAGCTTTCTTT. Protein product: CASSEKQGSSREAFF.

In regard to this clone: This same CDR3 is encoded by further DNA sequences in the sample. V and J are TRBV6-4 and TRBJ2-3; 8 bases match TRBD1. Germline CDR1 reads MRHNA; CDR2 reads SNTAGT. J was trimmed by 2 bases and V by 0 bases; bases with no gene match: 4. This CDR3 region has 16 residues. Here the CDR3 DNA reads TGTGCCAGCAGTGACTCCGGGACAGGAGACACAGATACGCAGTATTTT. As protein: CASSDSGTGDTDTQYF.

This clone was found a few times. The gene calls are TRBV28 and TRBJ1-6; a possible D gene is TRBD1 (5 bases). The V gene lost 3 bases and the J gene lost 8 bases, with 11 bases spanning the gap. CDR1 and CDR2 from the germline V gene are MDHEN and SYDVKM. This CDR3 has 14 residues. The CDR3 nucleotides read TGTGCCAGCAGTTTGGTAACCAGGGATTCACCCCTCCACTTT. Translation: CASSLVTRDSPLHF.

The chain uses TRBV5-5 and TRBJ1-2, with D hard to call. CDR3 length: 16 residues. The germline V and J ends were trimmed by 4 bases and 4 bases, with 20 bases remaining between them. Per germline, CDR1 SGHKS and CDR2 YYEKEE (reference sequence). The CDR3 nucleotides read TGTGCCAGCAGCCTGGACCAGGAGGGCTATACCTATGGCTACACCTTC. Translated: CASSLDQEGYTYGYTF.

DNA for the CDR3: TGTGCCAGTACGAACACAAACTATGGCTACACCTTC. The encoded protein is CASTNTNYGYTF. The rearrangement joins TRBV19 to TRBJ1-2; D gene uncertain. This CDR3 contains 12 residues. The V end lost 7 bases, the J end lost 2 bases, and 8 bases lay between the germline ends. Per the germline V gene, CDR1 is LNHDA and CDR2 is SQIVND (reference sequence).

The V and J genes are TRBV30 and TRBJ1-3; D not certain. The germline V gene encodes CDR1 GTSNPN and CDR2 SVGIG (reference sequence). Trimming took 4 bases from V and 4 from J, leaving 8 bases between them. The CDR3 has 12 amino acids. CDR3 sequence: CAWKPSGNTIYF. In nucleotides, the CDR3 is TGTGCCTGGAAACCCTCCGGAAACACCATATATTTT.

This sequence joins TRBV7-2 and TRBJ2-7; unclear D gene. The CDR3 contains 15 residues. CDR1 is SGHTA and CDR2 is FQGNSA in the germline V gene. V dropped 1 base and J dropped 0 bases, with 10 bases sitting between them. DNA of the CDR3: TGTGCCAGCAGCTTAGATCCAGCTAACTCCTACGAGCAGTACTTC. Encoded protein: CASSLDPANSYEQYF.

V gene TRBV29-1 combines with J gene TRBJ1-3; a weak D match, TRBD1 (6 bases). The CDR3 length is 13 residues. V gave up 5 bases and J gave up 4 bases, with 12 bases separating them. Germline CDR1 reads SQVTM; CDR2 reads ANQGSEA. The CDR3 region is CSVPGAGGNTIYF. CDR3 coding DNA: TGCAGCGTTCCGGGGGCTGGCGGAAACACCATATATTTT.

This sequence joins TRBV6-1 and TRBJ1-1; D is ambiguous. In germline, CDR1 is MNHNS, CDR2 SASEGT. Trimming removed 5 bases from V and 0 bases from J, with 13 bases in between. The CDR3 spans 15 residues. In DNA, the CDR3 is TGTGCCAGCAGTCCTCTCGCAGCCTTGAACACTGAAGCTTTCTTT. Translation gives CASSPLAALNTEAFF.

The chain has TRBV7-8 and TRBJ2-7; 10 bases align to TRBD1. Germline V gene data show CDR1 as SGHVS and CDR2 as FQNEAQ. There are 17 residues in the CDR3. V gave up 3 bases and J gave up 3 bases; unmatched junction bases: 11. CDR3 nucleotide sequence: TGTGCCAGCAGCTTTACCGGGACAGGGGTCGGTATCTACGAGCAGTACTTC. The encoded protein is CASSFTGTGVGIYEQYF.

The chain has TRBV30 and TRBJ1-3, with D maybe TRBD1 (6 bases). This CDR3 has 13 amino acids. The germline V gene has CDR1 GTSNPN and CDR2 SVGIG (reference sequence). V was trimmed by 8 bases and J by 5 bases, leaving 16 bases between them. For the CDR3, the DNA is TGTGCCATCGAGACAGGACACAGAAACACCATATATTTT. Protein: CAIETGHRNTIYF.

In nucleotides, the CDR3 is TGTGCCAGCAGCTCCCAGGCGGGAAGCTCCTACAATGAGCAGTTCTTC. Residues: CASSSQAGSSYNEQFF. The rearrangement uses TRBV7-3 and TRBJ2-1; a weak D match, TRBD2 (6 bases). This CDR3 region has 16 residues. Germline V gives CDR1 SGHTA, CDR2 FQGTGA. V was shortened by 4 bases and J by 0 bases, with 13 bases between the two germline ends.

Only a few counts were recorded for this clone. The rearrangement joins TRBV28 to TRBJ1-6; TRBD1 matches 8 bases. Germline trimming cut 3 bases from V and 10 bases from J; bases unmatched to any gene: 8. The CDR3 length is 15 residues. Germline V lookup: CDR1 MDHEN, CDR2 SYDVKM. CDR3 region: CASSLPGGARSPLHF. The CDR3 DNA reads TGTGCCAGCAGTTTGCCAGGGGGCGCGAGATCACCCCTCCACTTT.

The chain has TRBV5-1 and TRBJ1-1, with D unclear. The germline V gene has CDR1 SGHRS and CDR2 YFSETQ. V was trimmed by 0 bases and J by 8 bases, leaving 14 bases between them. This CDR3 contains 14 residues. The CDR3 sequence: CASSLVLDGEEAFF. CDR3 in DNA: TGCGCCAGCAGCTTGGTCCTGGATGGGGAAGAAGCTTTCTTT.

The V call is TRBV6-5, the J call TRBJ1-1, with 10 bases fitting TRBD1. The CDR3 length is 12 residues. V lost 5 bases to trimming and J lost 6 bases; unmatched junction nucleotides: 0. CDR1 and CDR2 from the germline V gene are MNHEY and SVGAGI. For the CDR3, the DNA is TGTGCCAGCAGTGACAGGGGGCCTGAAGCTTTCTTT. Its translation is CASSDRGPEAFF.

The genes are TRBV6-6 and TRBJ2-3; TRBD1 agrees at 9 bases. The junction had 4 bases not matched to a gene; V was cut back by 6 bases and J by 3 bases. This CDR3 contains 14 residues. Germline CDR1 is MNHNY and CDR2 is SVGAGI (reference sequence). The CDR3: CASRQGAITDTQYF. CDR3 nucleotides: TGTGCCAGCAGACAGGGGGCTATTACAGATACGCAGTATTTT.

The chain has TRBV29-1 and TRBJ1-2; D unresolved. Germline assignment: CDR1 SQVTM and CDR2 ANQGSEA. The CDR3 consists of 13 residues. V lost 0 bases, J lost 4 bases, and 9 bases lay in between. The CDR3 DNA sequence: TGCAGCGTTGAAGAACACAGAAGCTATGGCTACACCTTC. Amino acid sequence: CSVEEHRSYGYTF. Combining the CDR3 with reference TRBV29-1 and TRBJ1-2 gives the whole variable domain SAVISQKPSRDICQRGTSLTIQCQVDSQVTMMFWYRQQPGQSLTLIATANQGSEATYESGFVIDKFPISRPNLTFSTLTVSNMSPEDSSIYLCSVEEHRSYGYTFGSGTRLTVV.

This clone was detected once. The V and J genes are TRBV28 and TRBJ1-5; weak D call: TRBD1 (5 bases). The CDR3 sequence is 15 residues long. V lost 7 bases, J lost 6 bases, and 19 bases lay in between. Germline CDR1 MDHEN, CDR2 SYDVKM. CDR3 bases: TGTGCCAGCACCCGGGGCGGGGGACGGAGTCAGCCCCAGCATTTT. The encoded protein is CASTRGGGRSQPQHF.

By sample fraction, this clone is large. This chain links TRBV14 with TRBJ2-3; 8 positions match TRBD1. Germline V gene data show CDR1 as SGHDN and CDR2 as FVKESK. The V segment lost 4 bases and the J segment 0 bases; nucleotides outside the gene matches: 3. The CDR3 is 15 amino acids. CDR3 nucleotides: TGTGCCAGCAGCCCCCGGGACAGGAGCACAGATACGCAGTATTTT. Encoded protein: CASSPRDRSTDTQYF.

The V call is TRBV2, the J call TRBJ1-2; no clear D gene. V was trimmed by 2 bases and J by 7 bases, leaving 17 bases between them. CDR3 length: 15 amino acids. Germline V gives CDR1 SNHLY, CDR2 FYNNEI. This chain's CDR3 is CASSETLGPLFGYTF. The DNA of the CDR3 is TGTGCCAGCAGTGAAACCCTAGGGCCGCTATTTGGCTACACCTTC.

The chain joins TRBV13 to TRBJ2-7, with 9 bases identical to TRBD2. The ends lost 6 bases at V and 0 bases at J; junction bases unmatched: 9. CDR1 and CDR2 from the germline V gene are PRHDT and FYEKMQ (reference sequence). The CDR3 consists of 16 residues. The CDR3 coding sequence is TGTGCCAGCAGTTATATGAGCGGGGGGAGCTCCTACGAGCAGTACTTC. This codes for CASSYMSGGSSYEQYF.

Only a few counts were recorded for this clone. The rearrangement joins TRBV6-1 to TRBJ2-7, with 8 bases fitting TRBD2. V shed 3 bases and J 2 bases; nucleotides not matched to a gene: 6. The CDR3 runs 15 residues. CDR1 MNHNS and CDR2 SASEGT come from the germline V gene. CDR3 coding DNA: TGTGCCAGCAGTGACAGCGGGAGCCCTACCTACGAGCAGTACTTC. This gives the protein CASSDSGSPTYEQYF.

The CDR3 sequence is CASKRGGGSYEQYF. CDR3 nucleotides: TGTGCCAGTAAGAGGGGAGGCGGCTCCTACGAGCAGTACTTC. The genes are TRBV19 and TRBJ2-7; tentative D call: TRBD2 (6 bases). Germline V gene data show CDR1 as LNHDA and CDR2 as SQIVND (reference sequence). CDR3 length: 14 residues. Trimming removed 7 bases from V and 0 bases from J, with 13 bases in between.

V and J are TRBV19 and TRBJ1-6; 9 bases align to TRBD1. V shed 4 bases and J 10 bases; nucleotides not matched to a gene: 11. This CDR3 contains 16 residues. The V gene's germline CDR1 is LNHDA and CDR2 SQIVND (reference sequence). As DNA, the CDR3 is TGTGCCAGTAGTACCCTAACAGGGGGCTCTGAATCACCCCTCCACTTT. Protein product: CASSTLTGGSESPLHF.

The CDR3 is CASSYSIGRGGGYTF. The DNA for the CDR3 is TGTGCCAGCAGTTACTCGATAGGCAGGGGGGGTGGCTACACCTTC. The rearrangement links TRBV6-5 to TRBJ1-2; 7 bases fit TRBD1. In germline, CDR1 is MNHEY, CDR2 SVGAGI. This CDR3 spans 15 amino acids. Trimming cost V 0 bases and J 7 bases; bases outside gene matches: 8.

This chain uses TRBV9 with TRBJ2-7; D is unresolved. Trimming took off 4 bases at V and 0 bases at J, with 14 bases between the two ends. This CDR3 is built from 15 residues. Looked up from germline, CDR1 is SGDLS and CDR2 is YYNGEE. CDR3 nucleotides: TGTGCCAGCAGCTCCTTTGGGGTGCGCTCCTACGAGCAGTACTTC. Its translation is CASSSFGVRSYEQYF.

This clone was seen once. Here the CDR3 reads CASTTPGPIPTGELFF. The CDR3 nucleotides are TGTGCCAGCACCACCCCGGGACCGATTCCGACCGGGGAGCTGTTTTTT. The J gene is TRBJ2-2, the V gene TRBV28; D may match TRBD1 or TRBD2 (5 bases each). V lost 7 bases, J lost 5 bases, and 20 bases lay in between. The V gene's germline CDR1 is MDHEN and CDR2 SYDVKM. The CDR3 length is 16 residues.